The clone carrying this TCR beta chain was counted at least ten times. The antigen is undetermined. Germline CDR1 is DFQATT and CDR2 is SNEGSKA (reference sequence). This CDR3 comprises 13 residues. V lost 7 bases to trimming and J lost 7 bases, with 17 bases between them. The TCR beta libraries were generated through quantitative 5'-RACE incorporating molecular barcodes. MiXCR, run by TCRdb on the 5' RACE reads, gives a single entry per CDR3 protein. Of approximately 300,000 distinct CDR3 sequences in the sample, around 7.6% were seen once. The data originate from a study of CD8 T cells in ankylosing spondylitis. Study-wide results and caveats: Ankylosing spondylitis blood seemed to carry a telltale TCR beta motif made of several highly homologous variants.

This TCR came from a male donor with ankylosing spondylitis. Source material: blood, either unsorted or a sorted T cell fraction (not recorded which). The rearrangement joins TRBV20-1 to TRBJ1-5, with D perhaps TRBD1 (5 bases). CDR3 in amino acids: CSVEGPRGQPQHF. The CDR3 DNA reads as TGCAGTGTCGAGGGACCTAGGGGCCAGCCCCAGCATTTT.